This record covers a single T cell receptor beta chain. The clone's antigen remains unknown. No much larger clonotype is one base removed from it; base qualities were not supplied. The data belong to a study of T cells in tuberculosis (dated by TCRdb to the late 2010s). Context from the whole study: In the study, CD1B tetramers and high-throughput TCR immunosequencing were combined to characterize T cells specific for the mycobacterial lipid antigen glucose monomycolate (GMM). In a South African clinical cohort, IGRA-negative adolescents, IGRA-positive adolescents with latent tuberculosis and adults with active tuberculosis were compared, with more than 8 people in each group. The research as a whole found: Clinical samples were selected based on the availability of cryopreserved specimens, with adults included as active tuberculosis cases and adolescents included as controls. Compared with IGRA-negative controls, TCR-alpha repertoires from active tuberculosis had smaller mean NN-distances to GMM-specific TCRs, which suggests that these TCRs underwent clonal expansion. Using GEM motif frequencies, a classifier achieved approximately 73% accuracy, whereas a classifier built on the diverse GMM-specific repertoire got to less than 90% accuracy (AUROC 0.75 to 0.9). Smaller NN-distances were partly driven by shorter CDR3-alpha lengths in active tuberculosis patients, and statistical significance was not reached for the TCR-beta difference.

At study entry, a tuberculin skin test and the QuantiFERON-TB GOLD In-Tube IGRA were used to screen adolescents for latent tuberculosis infection. Immunosequencing was performed on unsorted cryopreserved PBMC and covered approximately 110,000 T cells per clinical donor on average. Eleven high schools in the Worcester region of the Western Cape, South Africa, served as enrollment sites for adolescents aged 12 to 18 years. Roughly 10 M. tuberculosis-infected adolescents and some 10 uninfected adolescents were selected, with the two groups matched for age and sex. For the adolescents, PBMC were isolated by density centrifugation from freshly drawn heparinized blood and then cryopreserved. TCR libraries were generated with the immunoSEQ multiplex PCR assay, using TCR-beta and/or TCR-alpha/delta assays for each sample. The amplified TCR libraries were sequenced on the Illumina high-throughput platform. For the original study's pipeline: Clustering and dimensionality reduction were performed using pairwise TCRdist distances among GMM-specific receptors from ex vivo sorted or in vitro expanded T cells. Each clinical repertoire was assigned a mean NN-distance score, defined as the average TCRdist to the nearest 10% of tetramer-positive reference sequences. GEM TCR motif frequency was calculated as the fraction of unique TCRs that matched known GEM sequences by V/J usage and CDR3 length. Linear discriminant analysis with leave-one-out cross-validation, implemented in scikit-learn, was used to classify active tuberculosis. In its TCRdb copy, this immuneACCESS table keeps in-frame sequences only and misses some clones. Where compared with another copy, unresolved V genes explain less than half of these, and the others have no known cause. Clonal size and the V and J genes are those of that table, whereas D and trimming came from the DNA. The sample table shows around 30,000 clones, and 93% are seen once. The top ten hold over 4.5% of the sample.

From the germline V gene, CDR1 is MGHRA and CDR2 is YSYEKL. The CDR3, cysteine through phenylalanine, is 16 amino acids long. Only the CDR3 DNA stays, 48 bases, in frame from base 1. V was cut back by 0 bases and J by 1 base, leaving a gap of 12 bases between them. This receptor was taken from a donor aged 10-30 years with latent tuberculosis or without tuberculosis infection. Sequencing was carried out using PBMCs. The chain couples TRBV4-1 to TRBJ1-1, with a weak D call of TRBD1 (6 bases match). At the DNA level, the sequence is TGCGCCAGCAGCCAAGATCTCAGGGGACGGAACACTGAAGCTTTCTTT. It is translated as CASSQDLRGRNTEAFF.